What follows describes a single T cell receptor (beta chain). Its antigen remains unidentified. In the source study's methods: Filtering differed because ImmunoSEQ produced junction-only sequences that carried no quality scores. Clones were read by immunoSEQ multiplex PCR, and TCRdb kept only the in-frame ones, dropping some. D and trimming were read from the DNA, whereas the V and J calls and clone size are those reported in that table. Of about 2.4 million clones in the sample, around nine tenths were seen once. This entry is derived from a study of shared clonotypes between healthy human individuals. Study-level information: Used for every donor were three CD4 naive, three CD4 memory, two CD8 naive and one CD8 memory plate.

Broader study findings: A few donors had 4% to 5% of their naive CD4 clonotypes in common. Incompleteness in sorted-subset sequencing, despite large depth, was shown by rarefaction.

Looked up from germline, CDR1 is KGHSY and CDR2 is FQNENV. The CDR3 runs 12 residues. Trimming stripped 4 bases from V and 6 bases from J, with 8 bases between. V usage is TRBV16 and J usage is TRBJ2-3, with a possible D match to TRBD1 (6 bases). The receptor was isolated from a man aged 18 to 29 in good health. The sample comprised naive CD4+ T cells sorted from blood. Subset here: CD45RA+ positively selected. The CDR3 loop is CASSRDIDTQYF. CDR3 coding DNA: TGTGCCAGCAGCCGGGACATCGATACGCAGTATTTT.